Listed below are T cell receptor beta chains from one sample, sequenced in a study of PD-L1 blockade in urothelial cancer. Libraries were prepared by immunoSEQ multiplex PCR; TCRdb keeps only in-frame clonotypes and omits some of them. The sample includes tens of thousands of clones, about 90% of them seen just once. Specimen: PBMCs, collected around atezolizumab (anti-PD-L1) treatment. The receptors shown here come from a man in his 60s with urothelial cancer. Both conserved end residues are part of each CDR3. Each record gives: CDR3 DNA, CDR3 protein, V gene, J gene, clone size, CDR3 length, D gene. The D gene is left open where the match is weak. Clone size is shown for a subset of rows, as once, few, many or a class of expanded clone.

DNA: TGTGCCAGCTCACCCGGGACAGAAGCTAACTATGGCTACACCTTC; CDR3: CASSPGTEANYGYTF; V: TRBV18; J: TRBJ1-2; size: NA; length: 15; D: TRBD1
DNA: TGTGCCAGCAGTACGCTAGCGGGGGGGAACACCGGGGTGCTGTTTTTT; CDR3: CASSTLAGGNTGVLFF; V: TRBV2; J: TRBJ2-2; size: NA; length: 16; D: TRBD2
DNA: TGTGCCATCGGGACTCATTACAATGAGCAGTTCTTC; CDR3: CAIGTHYNEQFF; V: TRBV19; J: TRBJ2-1; size: NA; length: 12; D: NA
DNA: TGTGCCAGCAGCTTACCTAGCCCCGGGGACACTGAAGCTTTCTTT; CDR3: CASSLPSPGDTEAFF; V: TRBV7-9; J: TRBJ1-1; size: NA; length: 15; D: NA
DNA: TGTGCCAGCAGCACCCGACAGGGCACTGAAGCTTTCTTT; CDR3: CASSTRQGTEAFF; V: TRBV7-2; J: TRBJ1-1; size: NA; length: 13; D: TRBD1
DNA: TGTGCCAGCAGTGTGGCCGGGGGTACCTACGAGCAGTACTTC; CDR3: CASSVAGGTYEQYF; V: TRBV6-1; J: TRBJ2-7; size: NA; length: 14; D: NA
DNA: TGTGCCTGGAGGAATATCCGGACAGGGCAGGCCCTCCACTTT; CDR3: CAWRNIRTGQALHF; V: TRBV30; J: TRBJ1-6; size: few; length: 14; D: TRBD1
DNA: TGTGCCAGCAGCTTGGATACAGGGGAGTACACTGAAGCTTTCTTT; CDR3: CASSLDTGEYTEAFF; V: TRBV5-6; J: TRBJ1-1; size: NA; length: 15; D: TRBD1
DNA: TGTGCCTGGAGCGAAGGACTAGCGGGAACGAACACCGGGGAGCTGTTTTTT; CDR3: CAWSEGLAGTNTGELFF; V: TRBV30; J: TRBJ2-2; size: once; length: 17; D: TRBD2
DNA: TGTGCCAGCAGTCTAGCGAGTCATTATAGCAATCAGCCCCAGCATTTT; CDR3: CASSLASHYSNQPQHF; V: TRBV7-2; J: TRBJ1-5; size: NA; length: 16; D: NA
DNA: TGTGCCAGCAGTCCCCTCACTAGCGGCGCTCTGTACGAGCAGTACTTC; CDR3: CASSPLTSGALYEQYF; V: TRBV28; J: TRBJ2-7; size: NA; length: 16; D: TRBD2
DNA: TGTGCCAGCAGTCCGACAGGCAGCAATCAGCCCCAGCATTTT; CDR3: CASSPTGSNQPQHF; V: TRBV6-4; J: TRBJ1-5; size: once; length: 14; D: NA
DNA: TGTGCCAGCAGCCCCGGGACTAGGGGCGGGGAGCTGTTTTTT; CDR3: CASSPGTRGGELFF; V: TRBV6-5; J: TRBJ2-2; size: NA; length: 14; D: TRBD2
DNA: TGTGCCAGTAGGGGACAGGGAACGTCCTACGAGCAGTACTTC; CDR3: CASRGQGTSYEQYF; V: TRBV19; J: TRBJ2-7; size: NA; length: 14; D: TRBD1
DNA: TGCGCCAGCAGCCAAAAATGGGGGGGGAACACTGAAGCTTTCTTT; CDR3: CASSQKWGGNTEAFF; V: TRBV4-1; J: TRBJ1-1; size: NA; length: 15; D: NA
DNA: TGCAGCGTTGACGGATCGGGAGTTACATCTCTTAGCACAGATACGCAGTATTTT; CDR3: CSVDGSGVTSLSTDTQYF; V: TRBV29-1; J: TRBJ2-3; size: NA; length: 18; D: NA
DNA: TGTGCCTGGAGTGTGACTACAGATACGCAGTATTTT; CDR3: CAWSVTTDTQYF; V: TRBV30; J: TRBJ2-3; size: NA; length: 12; D: NA
DNA: TGTGCCAGCAGTGCGGCAGGGAATGGCTACACCTTC; CDR3: CASSAAGNGYTF; V: TRBV2; J: TRBJ1-2; size: NA; length: 12; D: NA
DNA: TGTGCAAGTCGCTTCCCCGGACTAGCGGGACGTATAGATGTGGCCTACGAGCAGTACTTC; CDR3: CASRFPGLAGRIDVAYEQYF; V: TRBV12-2; J: TRBJ2-7; size: NA; length: 20; D: NA
DNA: TGTGCCAGTAGTCCTACTGGGGCAGCGAAGAATGAAAAACTGTTTTTT; CDR3: CASSPTGAAKNEKLFF; V: TRBV19; J: TRBJ1-4; size: few; length: 16; D: NA
DNA: TGTGCCAGCAGCGGGGGGGGAGAGACCCAGTACTTC; CDR3: CASSGGGETQYF; V: TRBV9; J: TRBJ2-5; size: once; length: 12; D: TRBD2
DNA: TGTGCCAGCAGCTCGGGACTTCGGGGGGACGAGCAGTACTTC; CDR3: CASSSGLRGDEQYF; V: TRBV7-9; J: TRBJ2-7; size: few; length: 14; D: TRBD2
DNA: TGCGCCAGCAGCCAAGATCTTGCGGGAGGTACAGATACGCAGTATTTT; CDR3: CASSQDLAGGTDTQYF; V: TRBV4-3; J: TRBJ2-3; size: NA; length: 16; D: TRBD2
DNA: TGTGCCAGCAGTTACGGGGCGCGGACTGAAGCTTTCTTT; CDR3: CASSYGARTEAFF; V: TRBV6-6; J: TRBJ1-1; size: NA; length: 13; D: NA
DNA: TGTGCCAGCAGTGAAGGTGGGACTAGCGACGAGCAGTACTTC; CDR3: CASSEGGTSDEQYF; V: TRBV6-1; J: TRBJ2-7; size: NA; length: 14; D: TRBD2
DNA: TGTGCCAGCACCCGGTTGGTCTCTGGGGCCAACGTCCTGACTTTC; CDR3: CASTRLVSGANVLTF; V: TRBV27; J: TRBJ2-6; size: NA; length: 15; D: NA
DNA: TGTGCCAGCAGGGAAATTAGCGGGTGGGAGCAGTTCTTC; CDR3: CASREISGWEQFF; V: TRBV28; J: TRBJ2-1; size: few; length: 13; D: TRBD2
DNA: TGTGCCAGCAGCTTAGACGGTCAGCCCCAGCATTTT; CDR3: CASSLDGQPQHF; V: TRBV11-2; J: TRBJ1-5; size: NA; length: 12; D: NA
DNA: TGTGCCTGGAGCGAACAGGGGGCTGATACGCAGTATTTT; CDR3: CAWSEQGADTQYF; V: TRBV30; J: TRBJ2-3; size: NA; length: 13; D: TRBD1
DNA: TGTGCCAGTAGTATAGATCCCGGGAGCTCTGGAAACACCATATATTTT; CDR3: CASSIDPGSSGNTIYF; V: TRBV19; J: TRBJ1-3; size: NA; length: 16; D: NA
DNA: TGTGCCTGGGACCCCGGGGGGGCAAACTATGGCTACACCTTC; CDR3: CAWDPGGANYGYTF; V: TRBV30; J: TRBJ1-2; size: NA; length: 14; D: NA
DNA: TGCGCCAGCAGCCAAGATGCGAACTCACGAGAGACCCAGTACTTC; CDR3: CASSQDANSRETQYF; V: TRBV4-3; J: TRBJ2-5; size: NA; length: 15; D: NA
DNA: TGTGCCTGGAGTGTACACAGGGGAACAACTAATGAAAAACTGTTTTTT; CDR3: CAWSVHRGTTNEKLFF; V: TRBV30; J: TRBJ1-4; size: NA; length: 16; D: TRBD1
DNA: TGTGCCAGCAGTTATCTCCGGACAGGCAATCAGCCCCAGCATTTT; CDR3: CASSYLRTGNQPQHF; V: TRBV2; J: TRBJ1-5; size: NA; length: 15; D: NA
DNA: TGTGCCAGCAGCCCTCGGACTAGCGGGGGTGCCTACGAGCAGTACTTC; CDR3: CASSPRTSGGAYEQYF; V: TRBV7-2; J: TRBJ2-7; size: NA; length: 16; D: TRBD2
DNA: TGTGCCAGCAGCCAAGTATCCGCCAGGGGCGGGCGTGGGGCCAACGTCCTGACTTTC; CDR3: CASSQVSARGGRGANVLTF; V: TRBV4-2; J: TRBJ2-6; size: NA; length: 19; D: NA
DNA: TGTGCCAGCAGCTTAATCGGGGGTTACGAGCAGTACTTC; CDR3: CASSLIGGYEQYF; V: TRBV7-2; J: TRBJ2-7; size: NA; length: 13; D: NA
DNA: TGTGCCAGCAGTCCTACAGGAGCTAATGAAAAACTGTTTTTT; CDR3: CASSPTGANEKLFF; V: TRBV5-5; J: TRBJ1-4; size: NA; length: 14; D: NA
DNA: TGTGCCAGCAGCTTAAGGTCCGGGACAGCACAAGAGACCCAGTACTTC; CDR3: CASSLRSGTAQETQYF; V: TRBV7-3; J: TRBJ2-5; size: NA; length: 16; D: TRBD1
DNA: TGCGCCAGCAGCAGGCCGACCGACAGGGGGGATACGCAGTATTTT; CDR3: CASSRPTDRGDTQYF; V: TRBV5-1; J: TRBJ2-3; size: NA; length: 15; D: TRBD1
DNA: TGCGCCAGCAGCCGGGGACTAGCGGGGGCGAACACCGGGGAGCTGTTTTTT; CDR3: CASSRGLAGANTGELFF; V: TRBV4-1; J: TRBJ2-2; size: NA; length: 17; D: TRBD2
DNA: TGCGCCAGCTCGGAGACTAGCGGGATCTACAATGAGCAGTTCTTC; CDR3: CASSETSGIYNEQFF; V: TRBV10-1; J: TRBJ2-1; size: NA; length: 15; D: TRBD2
DNA: TGTGCCAGCACCGCGAGGGAGCGGGGATTGGGGGCAGATACGCAGTATTTT; CDR3: CASTARERGLGADTQYF; V: TRBV5-4; J: TRBJ2-3; size: NA; length: 17; D: TRBD2
DNA: TGTGCCAGCAGTTCCCCCCGGACAGGGCAGAAGACCCAGTACTTC; CDR3: CASSSPRTGQKTQYF; V: TRBV6-6; J: TRBJ2-5; size: NA; length: 15; D: TRBD1
DNA: TGCGCCAGCAGCCGCCTAGGTTACGAGGGTTCCAATGAGCAGTTCTTC; CDR3: CASSRLGYEGSNEQFF; V: TRBV4-1; J: TRBJ2-1; size: NA; length: 16; D: NA
DNA: TGTGCCAGCTCACTCCTCGACGGGGGAGGTAACTATGGCTACACCTTC; CDR3: CASSLLDGGGNYGYTF; V: TRBV18; J: TRBJ1-2; size: NA; length: 16; D: NA
DNA: TGTGCCAGCAGCTTAGGTATTAGCGGGGGCACAGATACGCAGTATTTT; CDR3: CASSLGISGGTDTQYF; V: TRBV7-7; J: TRBJ2-3; size: NA; length: 16; D: TRBD2
DNA: TGTGCCAGCAGCTTAGGTCGGGAGACCCAGTACTTC; CDR3: CASSLGRETQYF; V: TRBV7-9; J: TRBJ2-5; size: NA; length: 12; D: NA
DNA: TGTGCCAGCTCCCCGGGACAGGGGCTGACATCGAACACTGAAGCTTTCTTT; CDR3: CASSPGQGLTSNTEAFF; V: TRBV18; J: TRBJ1-1; size: NA; length: 17; D: TRBD1
DNA: TGTGCCAGCAGTTTGCCCGGAGGGTCCTACGAGCAGTACTTC; CDR3: CASSLPGGSYEQYF; V: TRBV28; J: TRBJ2-7; size: NA; length: 14; D: NA
DNA: TGTGCCAGCAGTGGGCTGGGACAGAAGAATTCACCCCTCCACTTT; CDR3: CASSGLGQKNSPLHF; V: TRBV2; J: TRBJ1-6; size: few; length: 15; D: TRBD1
DNA: TGTGCCATGGCGGGGAACACTGAAGCTTTCTTT; CDR3: CAMAGNTEAFF; V: TRBV6-1; J: TRBJ1-1; size: NA; length: 11; D: NA
DNA: TGTGCCAGTTCAAGGACTACAGGCAATGAGCAGTTCTTC; CDR3: CASSRTTGNEQFF; V: TRBV19; J: TRBJ2-1; size: NA; length: 13; D: NA
DNA: TGTGCCAGCAGTTACCACGGGGGGTCGACTAATGAAAAACTGTTTTTT; CDR3: CASSYHGGSTNEKLFF; V: TRBV6-5; J: TRBJ1-4; size: NA; length: 16; D: NA